These 6 T cell receptor beta chains were all obtained from the same sample, sequenced in a study of blood T cell repertoires in COVID-19. Sequencing used immunoSEQ multiplex PCR; TCRdb keeps in-frame clones, though not all of them. The data hold 110,000 or so clones, with 60% to 85% observed a single time. The sequenced sample was peripheral blood. Receptors originate from a middle-aged woman with acute or convalescent COVID-19.

The rearrangement links TRBV11-2 to TRBJ1-4; a weak D match, TRBD1 (5 bases). With 4 bases removed from V and 7 bases from J, the gap between germline ends came to 10 bases. The CDR3 has 13 residues. Germline V lookup: CDR1 SGHAT, CDR2 FQNNGV. The CDR3 DNA reads TGTGCCAGCAGCTCCCAAAGGGGTGAAAAACTGTTTTTT. Its translation is CASSSQRGEKLFF.

In its sample, this clone was seen many times. The chain has TRBV12-5 and TRBJ1-5, with TRBD1 matching over 11 bases. Germline CDR1 reads LGHNT; CDR2 reads FRNRAP. V was pared by 4 bases and J by 7 bases, with 0 bases of the junction left unmatched. The CDR3 spans 13 residues. CDR3 amino acids: CASGWDRGQPQHF. The CDR3, as DNA: TGTGCTAGTGGTTGGGACAGGGGGCAGCCCCAGCATTTT.

This chain joins TRBV9 and TRBJ1-1; D not resolved. Germline CDR1 and CDR2: SGDLS and YYNGEE. This CDR3 is built from 12 residues. Trimming took 3 bases from V and 8 from J, leaving 11 bases between them. The CDR3 bases are TGTGCCAGCAGCGCCCAGGATAGAGAAGCTTTCTTT. It specifies CASSAQDREAFF.

CDR3 DNA sequence: TGTGCCAGCAGTGACAGGGGGCAGGATCAGCCCCAGCATTTT. Translation: CASSDRGQDQPQHF. The rearrangement links TRBV6-6 to TRBJ1-5; 10 positions agree with TRBD1. CDR1 MNHNY and CDR2 SVGAGI come from the germline V gene (reference sequence). Trimming took 5 bases from V and 5 from J; bases not matched to a gene: 3. The CDR3 is made up of 14 amino acids.

This chain joins TRBV2 and TRBJ2-7; TRBD2 matches 8 bases. CDR1 and CDR2 (germline): SNHLY, FYNNEI. V shed 3 bases and J 6 bases; nucleotides not matched to a gene: 16. The CDR3 length is 17 residues. CDR3 loop: CASSDMPLTGGAIEQYF. CDR3 nucleotides: TGTGCCAGCAGTGACATGCCTCTTACGGGGGGGGCAATCGAGCAGTACTTC.

The chain employs TRBV11-2 and TRBJ1-1; D is ambiguous. Per germline, CDR1 SGHAT and CDR2 FQNNGV. The CDR3 runs 13 residues. The V end lost 3 bases, the J end lost 3 bases, and 8 bases lay between the germline ends. The CDR3: CASSFLRDTEAFF. The CDR3 DNA sequence: TGTGCCAGCAGCTTCCTGCGGGACACTGAAGCTTTCTTT.